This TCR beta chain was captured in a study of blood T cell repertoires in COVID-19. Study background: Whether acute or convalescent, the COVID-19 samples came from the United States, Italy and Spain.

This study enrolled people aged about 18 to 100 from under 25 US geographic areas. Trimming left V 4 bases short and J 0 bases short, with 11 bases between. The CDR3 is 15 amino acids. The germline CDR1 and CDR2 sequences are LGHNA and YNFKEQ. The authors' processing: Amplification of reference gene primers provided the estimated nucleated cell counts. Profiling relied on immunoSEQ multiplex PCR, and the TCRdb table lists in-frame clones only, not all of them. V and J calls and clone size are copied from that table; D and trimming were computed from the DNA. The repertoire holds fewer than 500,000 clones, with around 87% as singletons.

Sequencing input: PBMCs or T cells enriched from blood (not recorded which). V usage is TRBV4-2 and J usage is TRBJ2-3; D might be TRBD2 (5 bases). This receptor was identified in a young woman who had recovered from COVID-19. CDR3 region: CASSRERLSTDTQYF. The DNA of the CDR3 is TGTGCCAGCAGCCGCGAGCGACTAAGCACAGATACGCAGTATTTT.